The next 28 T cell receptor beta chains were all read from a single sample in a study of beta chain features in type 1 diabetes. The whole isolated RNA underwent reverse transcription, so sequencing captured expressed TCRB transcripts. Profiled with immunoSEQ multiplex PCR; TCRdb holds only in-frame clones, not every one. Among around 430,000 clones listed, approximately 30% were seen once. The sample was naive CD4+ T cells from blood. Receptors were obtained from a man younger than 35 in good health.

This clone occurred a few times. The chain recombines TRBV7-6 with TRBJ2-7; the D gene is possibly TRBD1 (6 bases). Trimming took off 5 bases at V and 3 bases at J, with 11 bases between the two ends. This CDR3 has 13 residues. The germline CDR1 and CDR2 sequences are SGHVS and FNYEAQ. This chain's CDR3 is CASSIGTIYEQYF. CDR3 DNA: TGTGCCAGCAGCATCGGGACAATCTACGAGCAGTACTTC.

CDR3 coding DNA: TGTGCCAGCACCTGGACTAGCGGACGGAATGAGCAGTTCTTC. This sequence encodes CASTWTSGRNEQFF. The J gene is TRBJ2-1, the V gene TRBV7-9, with 10 bases identical to TRBD2. In germline, CDR1 is SEHNR, CDR2 FQNEAQ (reference sequence). The CDR3 is 14 residues long. V lost 7 bases to trimming and J lost 7 bases; unmatched junction nucleotides: 7.

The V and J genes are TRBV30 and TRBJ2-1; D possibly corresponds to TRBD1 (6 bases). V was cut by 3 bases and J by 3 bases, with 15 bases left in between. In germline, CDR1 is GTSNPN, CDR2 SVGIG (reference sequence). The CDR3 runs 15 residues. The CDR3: CAWSFRGSLYNEQFF. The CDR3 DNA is TGTGCCTGGAGCTTCAGGGGTTCCCTCTACAATGAGCAGTTCTTC. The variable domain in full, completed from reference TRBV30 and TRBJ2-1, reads SQTIHQWPATLVQPVGSPLSLECTVEGTSNPNLYWYRQAAGRGLQLLFYSVGIGQISSEVPQNLSASRPQDRQFILSSKKLLLSDSGFYLCAWSFRGSLYNEQFFGPGTRLTVL.

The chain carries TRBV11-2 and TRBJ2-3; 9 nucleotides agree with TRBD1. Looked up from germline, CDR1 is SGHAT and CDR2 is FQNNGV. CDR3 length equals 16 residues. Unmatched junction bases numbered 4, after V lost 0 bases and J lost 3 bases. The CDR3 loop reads CASSLDSGTGTDTQYF. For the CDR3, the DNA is TGTGCCAGCAGCTTAGATTCGGGGACAGGGACAGATACGCAGTATTTT.

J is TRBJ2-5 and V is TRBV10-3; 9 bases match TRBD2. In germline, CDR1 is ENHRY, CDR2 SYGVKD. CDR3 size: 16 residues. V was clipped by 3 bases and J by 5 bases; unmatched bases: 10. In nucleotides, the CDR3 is TGTGCCATCAGTGAAGGCGATAGCGGGAGAGGGGAGACCCAGTACTTC. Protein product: CAISEGDSGRGETQYF.

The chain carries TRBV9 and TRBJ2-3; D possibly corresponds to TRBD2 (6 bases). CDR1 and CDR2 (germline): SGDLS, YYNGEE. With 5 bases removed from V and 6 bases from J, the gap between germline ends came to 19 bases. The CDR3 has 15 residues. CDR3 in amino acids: CASSSLAQTWDTQYF. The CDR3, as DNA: TGTGCCAGCAGTTCACTAGCACAAACTTGGGATACGCAGTATTTT.

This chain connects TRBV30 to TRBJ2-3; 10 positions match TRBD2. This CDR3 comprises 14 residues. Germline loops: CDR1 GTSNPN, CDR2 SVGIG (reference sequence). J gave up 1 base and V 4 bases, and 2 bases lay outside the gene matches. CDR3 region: CAWTSGRGTDTQYF. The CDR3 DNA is TGTGCCTGGACTAGCGGGAGAGGCACAGATACGCAGTATTTT.

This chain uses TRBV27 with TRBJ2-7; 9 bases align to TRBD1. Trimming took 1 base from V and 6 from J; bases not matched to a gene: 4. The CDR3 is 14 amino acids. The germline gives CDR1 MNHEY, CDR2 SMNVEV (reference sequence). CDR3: CASSLWDREGEQYF. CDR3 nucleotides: TGTGCCAGCAGTTTATGGGACAGGGAGGGCGAGCAGTACTTC.

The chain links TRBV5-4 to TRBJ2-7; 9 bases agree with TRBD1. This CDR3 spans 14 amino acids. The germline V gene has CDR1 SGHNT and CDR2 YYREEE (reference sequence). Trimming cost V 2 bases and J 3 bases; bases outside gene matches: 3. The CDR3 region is CASSLGGQGYEQYF. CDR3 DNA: TGTGCCAGCAGCTTAGGGGGACAGGGCTACGAGCAGTACTTC. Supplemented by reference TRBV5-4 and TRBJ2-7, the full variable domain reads ETGVTQSPTHLIKTRGQQVTLRCSSQSGHNTVSWYQQALGQGPQFIFQYYREEENGRGNFPPRFSGLQFPNYSSELNVNALELDDSALYLCASSLGGQGYEQYFGPGTRLTVT.

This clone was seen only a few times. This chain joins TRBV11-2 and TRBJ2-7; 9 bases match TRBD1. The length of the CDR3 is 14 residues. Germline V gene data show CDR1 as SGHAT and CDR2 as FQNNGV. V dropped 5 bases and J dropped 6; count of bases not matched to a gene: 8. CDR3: CASSPAGQGTEQYF. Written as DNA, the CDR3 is TGTGCCAGCAGCCCGGCTGGACAGGGGACCGAGCAGTACTTC.

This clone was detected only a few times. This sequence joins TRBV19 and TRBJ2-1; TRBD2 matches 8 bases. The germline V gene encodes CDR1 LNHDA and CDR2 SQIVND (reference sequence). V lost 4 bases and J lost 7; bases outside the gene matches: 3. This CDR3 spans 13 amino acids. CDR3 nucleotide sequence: TGTGCCAGTAGTAACAGCGGGAGTAATGAGCAGTTCTTC. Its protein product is CASSNSGSNEQFF.

The CDR3 region has the DNA TGCGCCAGCAGCCAAGATCGCGAAAAACTGTTTTTT. Translation: CASSQDREKLFF. The chain joins TRBV4-1 to TRBJ1-4; D gene uncertain. The CDR3 has 12 amino acids. Deletions cut 0 bases from V and 8 bases from J, with 4 bases between. CDR1 is MGHRA and CDR2 is YSYEKL in the germline V gene.

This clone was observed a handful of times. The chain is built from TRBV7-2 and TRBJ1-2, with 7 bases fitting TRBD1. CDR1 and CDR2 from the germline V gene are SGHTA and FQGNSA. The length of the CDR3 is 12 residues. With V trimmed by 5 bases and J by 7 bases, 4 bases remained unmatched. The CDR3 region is CASSVQGSGYTF. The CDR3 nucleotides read TGTGCCAGCAGCGTACAGGGGTCTGGCTACACCTTC.

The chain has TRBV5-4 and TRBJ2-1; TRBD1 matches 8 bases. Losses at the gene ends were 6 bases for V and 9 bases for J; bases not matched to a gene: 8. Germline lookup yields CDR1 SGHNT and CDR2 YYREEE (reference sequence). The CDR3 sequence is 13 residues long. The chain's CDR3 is CASIDRGASEQFF. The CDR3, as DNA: TGTGCCAGCATCGACAGGGGCGCGAGTGAGCAGTTCTTC.

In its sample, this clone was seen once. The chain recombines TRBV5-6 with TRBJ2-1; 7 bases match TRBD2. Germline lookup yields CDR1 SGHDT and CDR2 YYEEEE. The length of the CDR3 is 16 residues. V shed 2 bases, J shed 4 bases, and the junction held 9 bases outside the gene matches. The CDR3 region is CASSFLASGTYNEQFF. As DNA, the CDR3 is TGTGCCAGCAGCTTCTTAGCTAGCGGAACTTACAATGAGCAGTTCTTC.

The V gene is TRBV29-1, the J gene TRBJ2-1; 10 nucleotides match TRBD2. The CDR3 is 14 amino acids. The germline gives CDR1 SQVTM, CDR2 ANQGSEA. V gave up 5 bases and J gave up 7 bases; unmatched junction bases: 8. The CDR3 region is CSVHWLAGVNEQFF. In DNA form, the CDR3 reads TGCAGCGTTCATTGGCTAGCGGGAGTGAATGAGCAGTTCTTC.

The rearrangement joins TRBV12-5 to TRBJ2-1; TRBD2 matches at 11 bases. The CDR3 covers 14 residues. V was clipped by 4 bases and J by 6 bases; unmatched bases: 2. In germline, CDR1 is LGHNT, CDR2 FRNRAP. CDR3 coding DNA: TGTGCTAGTGGTTCCGGGACTAGCGGCAATGAGCAGTTCTTC. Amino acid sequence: CASGSGTSGNEQFF.

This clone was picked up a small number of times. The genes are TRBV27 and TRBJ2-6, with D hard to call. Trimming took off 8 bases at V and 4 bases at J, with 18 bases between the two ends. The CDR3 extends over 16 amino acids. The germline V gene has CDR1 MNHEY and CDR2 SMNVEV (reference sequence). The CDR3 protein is CASSPLSVGGANVLTF. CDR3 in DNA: TGTGCCAGCTCCCCTCTGAGCGTTGGCGGGGCCAACGTCCTGACTTTC.

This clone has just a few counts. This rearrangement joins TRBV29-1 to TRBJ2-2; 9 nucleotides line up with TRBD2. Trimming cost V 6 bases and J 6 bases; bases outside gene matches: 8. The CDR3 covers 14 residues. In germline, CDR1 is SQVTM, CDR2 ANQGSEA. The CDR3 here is CSVLAGNYAGELFF. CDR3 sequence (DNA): TGCAGCGTCCTAGCGGGAAATTACGCCGGGGAGCTGTTTTTT.

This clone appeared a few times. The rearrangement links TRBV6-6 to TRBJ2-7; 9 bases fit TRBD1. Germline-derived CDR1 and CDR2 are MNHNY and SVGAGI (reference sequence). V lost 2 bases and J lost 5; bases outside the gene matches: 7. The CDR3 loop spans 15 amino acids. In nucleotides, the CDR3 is TGTGCCAGCAGTTACGGGGGACAGGGCCTCGACGAGCAGTACTTC. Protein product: CASSYGGQGLDEQYF.

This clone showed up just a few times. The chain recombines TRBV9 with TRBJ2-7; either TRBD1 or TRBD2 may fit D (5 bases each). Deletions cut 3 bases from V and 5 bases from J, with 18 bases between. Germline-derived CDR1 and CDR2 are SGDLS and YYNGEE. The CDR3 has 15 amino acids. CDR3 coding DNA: TGTGCCAGCAGCGAGACCCCGTGGGGGTTCCACGAGCAGTACTTC. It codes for CASSETPWGFHEQYF.

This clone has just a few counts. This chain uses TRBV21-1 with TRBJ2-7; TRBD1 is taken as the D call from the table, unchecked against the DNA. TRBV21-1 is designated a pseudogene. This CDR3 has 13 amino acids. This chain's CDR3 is CASSKWACSEQYF. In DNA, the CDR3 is TGTGCCAGCAGCAAATGGGCGTGCTCCGAGCAGTACTTC.

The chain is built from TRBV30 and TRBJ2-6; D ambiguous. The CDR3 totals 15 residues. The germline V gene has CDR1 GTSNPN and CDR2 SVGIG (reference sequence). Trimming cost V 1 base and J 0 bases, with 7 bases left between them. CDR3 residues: CAWSDEFSGANVLTF. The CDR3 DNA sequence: TGTGCCTGGAGTGACGAGTTCTCTGGGGCCAACGTCCTGACTTTC. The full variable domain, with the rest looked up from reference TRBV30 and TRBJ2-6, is SQTIHQWPATLVQPVGSPLSLECTVEGTSNPNLYWYRQAAGRGLQLLFYSVGIGQISSEVPQNLSASRPQDRQFILSSKKLLLSDSGFYLCAWSDEFSGANVLTFGAGSRLTVL.

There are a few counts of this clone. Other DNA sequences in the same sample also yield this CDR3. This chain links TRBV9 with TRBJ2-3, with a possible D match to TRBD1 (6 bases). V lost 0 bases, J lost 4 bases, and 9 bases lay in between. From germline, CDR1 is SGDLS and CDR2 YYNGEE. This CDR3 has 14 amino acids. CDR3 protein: CASSVAGVPDTQYF. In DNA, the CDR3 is TGTGCCAGCAGCGTAGCAGGGGTCCCAGATACGCAGTATTTT.

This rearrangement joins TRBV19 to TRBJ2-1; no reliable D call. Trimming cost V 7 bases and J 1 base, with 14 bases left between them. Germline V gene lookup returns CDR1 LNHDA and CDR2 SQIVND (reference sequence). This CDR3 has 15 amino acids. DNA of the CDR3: TGTGCCAGTACGGAGAGAGGACCATCCTACAATGAGCAGTTCTTC. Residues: CASTERGPSYNEQFF.

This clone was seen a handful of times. The CDR3 DNA is TGTGCCAGCAGCCAAGATACTAGAAGTTACTTC. This sequence encodes CASSQDTRSYF. The V and J genes are TRBV14 and TRBJ2-7, with D perhaps TRBD2 (5 bases). Trimming left V 0 bases short and J 13 bases short, with 10 bases between. CDR3 size: 11 residues. Looked up from germline, CDR1 is SGHDN and CDR2 is FVKESK.

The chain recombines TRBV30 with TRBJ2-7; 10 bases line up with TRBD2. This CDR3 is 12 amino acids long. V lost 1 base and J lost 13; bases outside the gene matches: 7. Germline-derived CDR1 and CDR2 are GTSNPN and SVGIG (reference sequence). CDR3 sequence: CAWSDAGTSVYF. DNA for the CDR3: TGTGCCTGGAGTGACGCCGGGACTAGCGTCTACTTC.

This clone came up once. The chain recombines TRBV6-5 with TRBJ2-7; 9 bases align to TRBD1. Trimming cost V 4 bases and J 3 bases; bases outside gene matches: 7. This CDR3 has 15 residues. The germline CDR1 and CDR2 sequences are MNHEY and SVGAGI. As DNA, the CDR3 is TGTGCCAGCAGTTCATTGACAGGGGGAAGCTACGAGCAGTACTTC. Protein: CASSSLTGGSYEQYF.